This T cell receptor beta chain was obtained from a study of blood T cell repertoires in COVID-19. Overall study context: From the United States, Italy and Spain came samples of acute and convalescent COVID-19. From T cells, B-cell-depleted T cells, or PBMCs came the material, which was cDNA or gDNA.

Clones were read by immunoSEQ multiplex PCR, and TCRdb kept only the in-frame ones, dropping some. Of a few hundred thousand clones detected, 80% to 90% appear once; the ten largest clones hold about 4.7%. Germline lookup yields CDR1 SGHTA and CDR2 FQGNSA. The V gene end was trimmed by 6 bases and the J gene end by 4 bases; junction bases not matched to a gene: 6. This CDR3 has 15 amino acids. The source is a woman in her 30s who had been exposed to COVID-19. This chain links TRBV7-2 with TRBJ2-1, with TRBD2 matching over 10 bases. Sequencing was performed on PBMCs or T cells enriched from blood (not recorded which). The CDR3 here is CASRLPSGGYNEQFF. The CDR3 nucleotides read TGTGCCAGCAGACTACCTAGCGGGGGATACAATGAGCAGTTCTTC.